Each of the 10 T cell receptor beta chains below was sequenced from the same sample in a study of Graves' ophthalmopathy and Graves' hyperthyroidism. TCR beta CDR3 regions were amplified from RNA transcripts. An opening RT-PCR round employed HTBI primers and preceded a second-round multiplex PCR. TCRdb re-derived calls from the multiplex PCR reads in MiXCR, one entry per CDR3 protein. This sample carries roughly 480,000 distinct CDR3 sequences, roughly 14% of them seen once, and the ten largest clones take 8% to 10%. What was sequenced was blood. The receptors were sampled from a woman in her thirties with Graves' ophthalmopathy.

Ten or more counts support this clonotype. This chain joins TRBV6-1 and TRBJ2-7; maybe TRBD2 (5 bases). V was trimmed by 2 bases and J by 3 bases, leaving 11 bases between them. The CDR3 is made up of 14 amino acids. Germline CDR1 MNHNS, CDR2 SASEGT. The CDR3 region is CASSEYKTIYEQYF. Written as DNA, the CDR3 is TGTGCCAGCAGTGAATATAAGACTATCTACGAGCAGTACTTC.

V and J are TRBV18 and TRBJ2-2, with 11 bases matching TRBD1. Trimming cost V 3 bases and J 4 bases; bases outside gene matches: 4. The CDR3 contains 16 residues. Germline V lookup: CDR1 KGHSH, CDR2 LQKENI. The DNA of the CDR3 is TGTGCCAGCTCACCTGGACAGGGGGCGAGCACCGGGGAGCTGTTTTTT. Protein product: CASSPGQGASTGELFF.

This clonotype was seen at least ten times. The chain combines TRBV7-2 with TRBJ2-7; no firm D call. The CDR3 extends over 12 amino acids. Trimming pared 4 bases from V and 9 bases from J, leaving 13 bases between. Per germline, CDR1 SGHTA and CDR2 FQGNSA. As DNA, the CDR3 is TGTGCCAGCAGCTACGGTTTAGGCGGGCAGTACTTC. This codes for CASSYGLGGQYF.

With respect to this clonotype: The missing conserved phenylalanine or tryptophan at the end of this CDR3 makes a read error likely. The genes are TRBV3-1 and TRBJ1-3; D not certain. Germline CDR1 is LGHDT and CDR2 is YNNKEL (reference sequence). This CDR3 has 14 amino acids. V lost 4 bases to trimming and J lost 0 bases, with 7 bases between them. The CDR3 sequence is CASSRGSSGNTIYL. Here the CDR3 DNA reads TGTGCCAGCAGCCGAGGAAGCTCTGGAAACACCATATATTTG.

This clonotype was counted at least ten times. This chain uses TRBV15 with TRBJ2-7; D gene ambiguous. V dropped 3 bases and J dropped 0 bases, with 15 bases sitting between them. This CDR3 spans 16 amino acids. The V gene's germline CDR1 is LNHNV and CDR2 YYDKDF (reference sequence). The CDR3 is CATSRALVLSSYEQYF. CDR3 in DNA: TGTGCCACCAGCAGGGCCTTGGTTCTGAGCTCCTACGAGCAGTACTTC.

The chain has TRBV6-1 and TRBJ1-2, with TRBD1 matching over 10 bases. There are 15 residues in the CDR3. Germline trimming cut 6 bases from V and 2 bases from J; bases unmatched to any gene: 6. Germline V gene sequence: CDR1 MNHNS, CDR2 SASEGT. CDR3 coding DNA: TGTGCCAGCAGCGAACCGGGACAGGGGAACTATGGCTACACCTTC. As protein: CASSEPGQGNYGYTF.

The rearrangement joins TRBV27 to TRBJ2-2; 11 bases map to TRBD2. Trimming cost V 5 bases and J 4 bases; bases outside gene matches: 3. The CDR3 has 15 residues. CDR1 and CDR2 from the germline V gene are MNHEY and SMNVEV (reference sequence). CDR3 sequence: CASSPLAGVTGELFF. The CDR3 coding sequence is TGTGCCAGCAGTCCACTAGCGGGAGTCACCGGGGAGCTGTTTTTT.

This clonotype was counted many times. The chain combines TRBV29-1 with TRBJ2-5; 7 bases are shared with TRBD1. The trim removed 6 bases at V and 3 bases at J, leaving 7 bases unmatched. This CDR3 has 13 residues. Germline values: CDR1 SQVTM, CDR2 ANQGSEA. The CDR3 DNA is TGCAGCGTAGACAGGGAACAAGAAGAGACCCAGTACTTC. It encodes CSVDREQEETQYF.

This clonotype was counted many times. V and J are TRBV3-1 and TRBJ1-5; possible D gene TRBD1, 6 bases. Germline V lookup: CDR1 LGHDT, CDR2 YNNKEL (reference sequence). V lost 0 bases to trimming and J lost 6 bases, with 12 bases between them. The CDR3 is 15 amino acids. CDR3 DNA: TGTGCCAGCAGCCAAGACCAAAGGGGGGGTCAGCCCCAGCATTTT. This sequence encodes CASSQDQRGGQPQHF.

The chain uses TRBV5-6 and TRBJ1-5, with D possibly TRBD1 on 5 matching bases. The V gene lost 1 base and the J gene lost 2 bases, with 10 bases spanning the gap. Germline CDR1 SGHDT, CDR2 YYEEEE. The CDR3 runs 15 residues. CDR3 DNA sequence: TGTGCCAGCAGCTTGATGAGGGGCGGCAATCAGCCCCAGCATTTT. This codes for CASSLMRGGNQPQHF.